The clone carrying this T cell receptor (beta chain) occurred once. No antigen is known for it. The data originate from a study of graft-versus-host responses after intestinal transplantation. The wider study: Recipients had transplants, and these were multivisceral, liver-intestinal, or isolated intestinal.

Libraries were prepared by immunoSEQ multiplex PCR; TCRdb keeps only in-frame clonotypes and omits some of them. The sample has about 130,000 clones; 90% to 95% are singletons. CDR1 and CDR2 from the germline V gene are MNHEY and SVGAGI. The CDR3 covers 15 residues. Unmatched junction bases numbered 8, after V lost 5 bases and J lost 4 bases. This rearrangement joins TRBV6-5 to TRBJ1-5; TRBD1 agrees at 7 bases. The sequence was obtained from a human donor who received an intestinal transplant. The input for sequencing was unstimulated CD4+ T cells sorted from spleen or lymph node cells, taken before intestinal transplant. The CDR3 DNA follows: TGTGCCAGCAGTGCCTCGACAGGGTTTAATCAGCCCCAGCATTTT. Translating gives CASSASTGFNQPQHF.